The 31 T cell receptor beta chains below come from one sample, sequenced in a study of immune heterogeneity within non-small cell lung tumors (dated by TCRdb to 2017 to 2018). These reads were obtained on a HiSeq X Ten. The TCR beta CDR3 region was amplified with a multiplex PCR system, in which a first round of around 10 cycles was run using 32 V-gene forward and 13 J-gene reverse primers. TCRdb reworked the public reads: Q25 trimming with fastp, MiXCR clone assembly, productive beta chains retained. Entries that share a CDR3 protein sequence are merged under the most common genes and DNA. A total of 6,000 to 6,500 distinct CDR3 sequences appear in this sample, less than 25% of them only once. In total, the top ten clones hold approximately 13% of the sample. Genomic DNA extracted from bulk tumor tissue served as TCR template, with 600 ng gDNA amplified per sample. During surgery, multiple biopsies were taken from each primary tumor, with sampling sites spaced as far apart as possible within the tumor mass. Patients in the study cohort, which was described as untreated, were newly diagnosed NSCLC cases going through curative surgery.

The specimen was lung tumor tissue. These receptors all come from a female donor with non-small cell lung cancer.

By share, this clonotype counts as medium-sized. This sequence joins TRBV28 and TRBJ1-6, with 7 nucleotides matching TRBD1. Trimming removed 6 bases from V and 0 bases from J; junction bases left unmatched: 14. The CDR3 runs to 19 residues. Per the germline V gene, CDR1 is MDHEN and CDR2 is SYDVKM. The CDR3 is CASRRRPGTASSYNSPLHF. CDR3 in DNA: TGTGCCAGCAGGAGACGCCCCGGGACAGCGAGCTCCTATAATTCACCCCTCCACTTT.

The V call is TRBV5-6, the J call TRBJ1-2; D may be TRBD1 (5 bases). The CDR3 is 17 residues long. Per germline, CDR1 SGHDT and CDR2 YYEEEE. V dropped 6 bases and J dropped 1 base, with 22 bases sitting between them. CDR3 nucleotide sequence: TGTGCCAGCATTCAACTTGGTTCAGGGTTCAATAACTATGGCTACACCTTC. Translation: CASIQLGSGFNNYGYTF. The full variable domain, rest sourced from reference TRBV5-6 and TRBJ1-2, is DAGVTQSPTHLIKTRGQQVTLRCSPKSGHDTVSWYQQALGQGPQFIFQYYEEEERQRGNFPDRFSGHQFPNYSSELNVNALLLGDSALYLCASIQLGSGFNNYGYTFGSGTRLTVV.

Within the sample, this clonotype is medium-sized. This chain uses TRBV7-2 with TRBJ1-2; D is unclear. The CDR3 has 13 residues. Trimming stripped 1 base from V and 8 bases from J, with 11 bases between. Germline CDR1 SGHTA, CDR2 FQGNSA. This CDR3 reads CASSLVRLGGYTF. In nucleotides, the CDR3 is TGTGCCAGCAGCTTAGTCAGGTTGGGAGGCTACACCTTC.

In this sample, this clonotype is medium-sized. The CDR3 DNA reads TGCGCCAGCAGCTTGGCTGGGGAAACCGAGCAGTACTTC. This codes for CASSLAGETEQYF. The chain carries TRBV5-1 and TRBJ2-7; the D is unclear. The ends were cut back, 0 bases at V and 6 bases at J, with 10 bases in the middle. The CDR3 runs to 13 residues. Germline loops: CDR1 SGHRS, CDR2 YFSETQ.

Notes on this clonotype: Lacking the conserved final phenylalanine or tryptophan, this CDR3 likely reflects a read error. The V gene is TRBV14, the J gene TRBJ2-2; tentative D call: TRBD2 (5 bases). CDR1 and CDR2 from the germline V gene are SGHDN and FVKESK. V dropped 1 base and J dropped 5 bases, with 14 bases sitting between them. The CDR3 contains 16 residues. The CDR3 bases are TGTGCCAGCAGCCAAGTCGGACTCCCCCTGACCGGGGAGCTGTTTCTT. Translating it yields CASSQVGLPLTGELFL.

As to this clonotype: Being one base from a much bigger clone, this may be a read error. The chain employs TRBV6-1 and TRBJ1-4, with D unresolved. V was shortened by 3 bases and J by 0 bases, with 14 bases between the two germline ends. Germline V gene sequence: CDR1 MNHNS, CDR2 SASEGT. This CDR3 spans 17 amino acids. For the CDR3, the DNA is TGTGCCAGCAGTGATCGGCCTTCAGTGGCAACTAATGAAAAACTGTTTTTT. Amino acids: CASSDRPSVATNEKLFF.

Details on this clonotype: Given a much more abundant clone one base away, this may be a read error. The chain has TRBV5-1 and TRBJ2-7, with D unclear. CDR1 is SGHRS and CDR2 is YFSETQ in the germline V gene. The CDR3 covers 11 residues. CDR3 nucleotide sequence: TGCGTCAGCATCCACTCCTACGAGCAGTACTTC. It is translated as CVSIHSYEQYF.

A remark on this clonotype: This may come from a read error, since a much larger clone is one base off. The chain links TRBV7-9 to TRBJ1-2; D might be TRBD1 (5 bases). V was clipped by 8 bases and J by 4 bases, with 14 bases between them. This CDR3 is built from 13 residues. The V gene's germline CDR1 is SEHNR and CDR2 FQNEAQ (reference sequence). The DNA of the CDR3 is TGTGCCAGCTCCCCCAGGGCCCTCTATGGCTACACCTTC. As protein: CASSPRALYGYTF.

CDR3 in amino acids: CASSLSMPSGSRDTQYF. CDR3 nucleotide sequence: TGTGCCAGCAGCTTATCGATGCCTAGCGGGAGTAGAGATACGCAGTATTTT. V and J are TRBV7-8 and TRBJ2-3, with 10 bases aligning to TRBD2. The ends lost 2 bases at V and 5 bases at J; junction bases unmatched: 10. Germline lookup yields CDR1 SGHVS and CDR2 FQNEAQ. The CDR3 length is 17 residues.

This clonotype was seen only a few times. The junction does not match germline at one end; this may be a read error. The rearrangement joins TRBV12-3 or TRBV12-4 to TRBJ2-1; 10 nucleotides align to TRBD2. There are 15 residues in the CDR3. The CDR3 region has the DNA TGTGCCAGCAGTGCATTACAGTCCTATAGCGGGAGGCTTTACTTC. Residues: CASSALQSYSGRLYF.

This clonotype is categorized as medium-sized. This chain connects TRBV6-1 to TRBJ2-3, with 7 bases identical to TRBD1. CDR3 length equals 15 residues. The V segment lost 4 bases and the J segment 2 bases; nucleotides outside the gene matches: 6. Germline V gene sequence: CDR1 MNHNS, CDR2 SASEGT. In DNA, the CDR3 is TGTGCCAGCAGTGCATCTGACAGGGTCACAGATACGCAGTATTTT. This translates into CASSASDRVTDTQYF.

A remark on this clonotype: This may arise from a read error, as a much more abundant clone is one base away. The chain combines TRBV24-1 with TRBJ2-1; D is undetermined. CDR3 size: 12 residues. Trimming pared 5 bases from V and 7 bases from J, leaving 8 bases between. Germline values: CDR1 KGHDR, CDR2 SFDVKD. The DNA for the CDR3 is TGTGCCACCAGTGTAGTGTGGAATGAGCAGTTCTTC. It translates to CATSVVWNEQFF.

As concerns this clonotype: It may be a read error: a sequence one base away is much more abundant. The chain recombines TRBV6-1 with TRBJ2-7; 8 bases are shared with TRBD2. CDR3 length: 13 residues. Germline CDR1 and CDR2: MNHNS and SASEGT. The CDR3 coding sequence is TGTGTCAGCAGGCAAGGGACTAGTAAAGAGCAGTACTTC. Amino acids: CVSRQGTSKEQYF.

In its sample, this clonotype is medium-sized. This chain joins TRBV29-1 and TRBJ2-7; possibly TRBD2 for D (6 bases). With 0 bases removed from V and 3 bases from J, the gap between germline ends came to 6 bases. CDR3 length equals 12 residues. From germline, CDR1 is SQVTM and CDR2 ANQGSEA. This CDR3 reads CSVEDGSYEQYF. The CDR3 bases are TGCAGCGTTGAAGACGGGAGCTACGAGCAGTACTTC.

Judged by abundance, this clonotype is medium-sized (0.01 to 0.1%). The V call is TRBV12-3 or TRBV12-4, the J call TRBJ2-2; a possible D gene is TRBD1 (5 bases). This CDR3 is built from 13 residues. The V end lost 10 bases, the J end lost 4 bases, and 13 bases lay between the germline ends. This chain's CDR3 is CATGLSSTGELFF. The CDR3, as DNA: TGTGCCACAGGGTTATCGTCCACCGGGGAGCTGTTTTTT.

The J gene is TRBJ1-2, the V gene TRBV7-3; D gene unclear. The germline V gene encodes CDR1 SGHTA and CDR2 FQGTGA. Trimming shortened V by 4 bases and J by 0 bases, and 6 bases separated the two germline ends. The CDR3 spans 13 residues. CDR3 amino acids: CASSSGTNYGYTF. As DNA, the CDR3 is TGTGCCAGCAGCTCCGGGACTAACTATGGCTACACCTTC.

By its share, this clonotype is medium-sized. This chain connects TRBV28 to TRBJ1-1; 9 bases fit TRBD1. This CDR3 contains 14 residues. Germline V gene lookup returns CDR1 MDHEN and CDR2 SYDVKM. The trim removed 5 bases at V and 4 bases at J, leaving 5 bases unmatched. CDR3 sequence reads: CASSIQGAVTEAFF. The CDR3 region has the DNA TGTGCCAGCAGTATACAGGGGGCGGTCACTGAAGCTTTCTTT.

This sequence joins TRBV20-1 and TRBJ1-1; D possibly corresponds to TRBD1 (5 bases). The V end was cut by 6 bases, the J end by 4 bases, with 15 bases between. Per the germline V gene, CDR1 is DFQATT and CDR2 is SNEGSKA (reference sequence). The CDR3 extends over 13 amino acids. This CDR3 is CSAGGGPGTEAFF. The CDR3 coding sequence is TGCAGTGCCGGGGGTGGCCCGGGCACTGAAGCTTTCTTT.

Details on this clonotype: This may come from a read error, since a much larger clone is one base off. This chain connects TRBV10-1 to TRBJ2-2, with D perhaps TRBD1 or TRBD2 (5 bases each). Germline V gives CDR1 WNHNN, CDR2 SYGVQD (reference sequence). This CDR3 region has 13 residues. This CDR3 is CASSSGTTGEMFF. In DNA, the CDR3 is TGTGCCAGCAGCTCCGGGACCACCGGGGAGATGTTTTTT.

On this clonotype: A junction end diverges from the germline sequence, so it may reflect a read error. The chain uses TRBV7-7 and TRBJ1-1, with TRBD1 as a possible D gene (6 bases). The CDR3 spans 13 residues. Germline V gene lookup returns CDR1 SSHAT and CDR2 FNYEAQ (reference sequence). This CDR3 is CASSRDMNTEAFF. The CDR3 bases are TGTGCTAGCAGCAGGGACATGAACACTGAAGCTTTCTTT.

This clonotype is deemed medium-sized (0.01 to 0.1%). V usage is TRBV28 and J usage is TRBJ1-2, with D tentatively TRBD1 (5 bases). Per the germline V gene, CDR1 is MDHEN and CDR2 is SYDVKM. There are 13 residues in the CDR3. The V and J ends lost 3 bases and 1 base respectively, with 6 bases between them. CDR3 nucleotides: TGTGCCAGCAGTTTGGGGGTTAACTATGGCTACACCTTC. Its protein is CASSLGVNYGYTF.

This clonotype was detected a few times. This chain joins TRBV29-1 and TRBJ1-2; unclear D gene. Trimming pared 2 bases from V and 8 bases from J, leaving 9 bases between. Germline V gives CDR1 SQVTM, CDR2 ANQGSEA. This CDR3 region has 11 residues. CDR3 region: CSVERVIGYTF. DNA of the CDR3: TGCAGCGTTGAAAGGGTTATCGGCTACACCTTC.

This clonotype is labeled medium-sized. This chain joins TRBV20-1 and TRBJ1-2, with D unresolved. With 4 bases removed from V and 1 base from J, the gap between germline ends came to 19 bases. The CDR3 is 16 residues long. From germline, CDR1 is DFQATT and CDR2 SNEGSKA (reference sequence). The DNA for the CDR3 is TGCAGTGCTACCCTAAAACGACCCAATATTAACTATGGCTACACCTTC. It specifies CSATLKRPNINYGYTF.

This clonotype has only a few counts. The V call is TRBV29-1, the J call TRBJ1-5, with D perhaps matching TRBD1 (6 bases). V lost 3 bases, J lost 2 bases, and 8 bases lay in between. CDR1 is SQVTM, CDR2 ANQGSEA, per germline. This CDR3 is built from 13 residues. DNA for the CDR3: TGCAGCGTTGATGCAGGGGGCAATCAGCCCCAGCATTTT. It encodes CSVDAGGNQPQHF.

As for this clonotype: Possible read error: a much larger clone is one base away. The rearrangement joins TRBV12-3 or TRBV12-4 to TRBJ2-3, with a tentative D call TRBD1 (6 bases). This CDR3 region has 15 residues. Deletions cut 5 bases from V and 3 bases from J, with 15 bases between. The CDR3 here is CASSVQGVSTDTQYF. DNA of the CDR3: TGTGCCAGCAGTGTACAGGGTGTGAGTACAGATACGCAGTATTTT.

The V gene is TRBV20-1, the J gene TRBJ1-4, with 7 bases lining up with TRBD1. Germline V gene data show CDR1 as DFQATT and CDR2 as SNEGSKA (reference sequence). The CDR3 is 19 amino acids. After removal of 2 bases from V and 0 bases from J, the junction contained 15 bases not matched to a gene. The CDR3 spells CSARSDWDSSSATNEKLFF. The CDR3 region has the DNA TGCAGTGCTAGATCCGACTGGGACAGCAGTTCGGCAACTAATGAAAAACTGTTTTTT.

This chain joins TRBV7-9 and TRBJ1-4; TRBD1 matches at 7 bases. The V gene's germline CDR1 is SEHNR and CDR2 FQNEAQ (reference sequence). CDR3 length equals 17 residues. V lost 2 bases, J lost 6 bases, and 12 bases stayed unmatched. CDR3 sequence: CASSLLGGAIRDEKLFF. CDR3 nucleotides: TGTGCCAGCAGCTTACTAGGGGGCGCAATCAGGGATGAAAAACTGTTTTTT.

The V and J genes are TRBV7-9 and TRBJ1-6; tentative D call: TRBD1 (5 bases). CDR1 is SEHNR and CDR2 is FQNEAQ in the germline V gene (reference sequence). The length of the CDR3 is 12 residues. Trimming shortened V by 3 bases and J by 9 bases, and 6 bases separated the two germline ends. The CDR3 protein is CASSFGGSPLHF. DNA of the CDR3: TGTGCCAGCAGCTTCGGGGGTTCACCCCTCCACTTT. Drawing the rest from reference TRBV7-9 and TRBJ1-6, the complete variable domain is DTGVSQNPRHKITKRGQNVTFRCDPISEHNRLYWYRQTLGQGPEFLTYFQNEAQLEKSRLLSDRFSAERPKGSFSTLEIQRTEQGDSAMYLCASSFGGSPLHFGNGTRLTVT.

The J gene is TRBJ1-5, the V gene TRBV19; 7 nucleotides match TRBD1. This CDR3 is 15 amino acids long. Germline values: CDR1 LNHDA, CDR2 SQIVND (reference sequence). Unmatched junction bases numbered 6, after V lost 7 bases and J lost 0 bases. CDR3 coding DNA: TGTGCCAGTAAGGGGACAGTCTATAGCAATCAGCCCCAGCATTTT. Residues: CASKGTVYSNQPQHF.

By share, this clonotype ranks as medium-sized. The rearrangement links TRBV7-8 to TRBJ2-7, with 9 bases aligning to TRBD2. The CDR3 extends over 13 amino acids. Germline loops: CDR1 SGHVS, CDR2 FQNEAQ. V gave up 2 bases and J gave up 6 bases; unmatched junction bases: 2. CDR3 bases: TGTGCCAGCAGCTTACGCGGGAGGGGCGAGCAGTACTTC. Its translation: CASSLRGRGEQYF.

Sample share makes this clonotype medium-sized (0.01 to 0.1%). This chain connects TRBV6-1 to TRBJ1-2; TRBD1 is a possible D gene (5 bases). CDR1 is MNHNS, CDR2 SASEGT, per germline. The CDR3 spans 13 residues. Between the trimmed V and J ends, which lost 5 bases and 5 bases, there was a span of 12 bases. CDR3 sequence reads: CASSLQGLYGYTF. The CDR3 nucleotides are TGTGCCAGCAGTCTTCAGGGCCTTTATGGCTACACCTTC.